This T cell receptor beta chain derives from a study of blood T cell repertoires in COVID-19. The CDR3 contains 16 residues. J was trimmed by 3 bases and V by 2 bases; bases with no gene match: 8. Germline values: CDR1 MNHEY, CDR2 SVGAGI. How the authors handled the data: From reference gene primer amplification, estimates of nucleated cell counts were derived. The table came from immunoSEQ multiplex PCR; TCRdb's copy has only in-frame clones and leaves some out. D and trimming were read from the DNA, whereas the V and J calls and clone size are those reported in that table. The sample carries tens of thousands of clones, approximately 85% recorded once.

The receptor was isolated from a man between 60 and 70 years old with COVID-19, enrolled during active disease. The chain couples TRBV6-5 to TRBJ1-2, with 8 bases matching TRBD1. Sequences were obtained from peripheral blood. The CDR3 protein is CASSYSSTGGYYGYTF. DNA for the CDR3: TGTGCCAGCAGTTACAGCTCTACAGGGGGGTACTATGGCTACACCTTC.